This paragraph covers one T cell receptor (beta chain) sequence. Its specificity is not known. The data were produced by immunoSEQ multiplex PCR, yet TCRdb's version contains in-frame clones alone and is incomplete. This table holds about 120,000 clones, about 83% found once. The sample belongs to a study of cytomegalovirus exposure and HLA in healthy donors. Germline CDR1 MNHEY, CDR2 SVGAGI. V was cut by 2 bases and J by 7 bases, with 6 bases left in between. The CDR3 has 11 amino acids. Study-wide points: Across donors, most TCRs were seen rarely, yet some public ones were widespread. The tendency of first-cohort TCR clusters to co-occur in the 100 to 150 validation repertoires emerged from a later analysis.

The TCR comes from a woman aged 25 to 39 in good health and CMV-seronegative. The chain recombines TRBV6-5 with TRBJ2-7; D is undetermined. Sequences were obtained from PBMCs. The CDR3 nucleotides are TGTGCCAGCAGTTACCTGGCAGAGCAGTACTTC. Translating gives CASSYLAEQYF.